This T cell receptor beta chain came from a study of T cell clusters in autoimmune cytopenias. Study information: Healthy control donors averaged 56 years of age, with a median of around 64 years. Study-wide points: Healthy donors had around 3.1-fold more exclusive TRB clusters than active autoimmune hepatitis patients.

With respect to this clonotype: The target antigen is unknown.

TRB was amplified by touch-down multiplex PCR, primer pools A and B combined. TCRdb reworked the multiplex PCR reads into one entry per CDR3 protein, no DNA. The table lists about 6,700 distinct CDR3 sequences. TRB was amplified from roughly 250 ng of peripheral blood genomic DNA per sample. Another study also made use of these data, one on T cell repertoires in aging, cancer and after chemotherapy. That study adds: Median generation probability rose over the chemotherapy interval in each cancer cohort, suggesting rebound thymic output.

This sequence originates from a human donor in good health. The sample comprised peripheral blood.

Here the CDR3 reads CASTGQGESQPQHF. This chain uses TRBV6-1 with TRBJ1-5; TCRdb proposes TRBD1, but this gene call is untestable without DNA. Germline CDR1 MNHNS, CDR2 SASEGT. The CDR3 sequence is 14 residues long.